The sequence of this T cell receptor delta chain was determined in a study of Vδ1+ human thymocytes. General study points: The authors advised highly purified populations and single-cell validation. TRG sequences recurred across donors, whereas TRD sequences stayed essentially private. Roughly 22% of thymic delta-chain sequences were Vdelta2, with few Vdelta3, unlike blood Vdelta1+ controls. In the thymus, TRG and TRD repertoires looked highly polyclonal with Gaussian CDR3 lengths.

This clone was counted between two and nine times. What it binds is unknown. After alphabeta T cell depletion, CD3+ Vdelta1+ Vdelta2- thymocytes were sorted. Trimming removed 0 bases at V and 1 base at J, with 12 bases between. The CDR3 contains 16 residues. CDR1 and CDR2 (germline): TSWWSYY, QGS. The template was reverse-transcribed extracted RNA. Pooled V-gene forward primers with one constant-region reverse primer generated the CDR3 amplicons by multiplex PCR. TCRdb re-identified clones in the multiplex PCR reads via CATT. The data show about 55,000 delta-chain clones, around a sixth seen once. J is TRDJ1 and V is TRDV1; no firm D call. The receptor was derived from a boy in the first two years of life who had congenital heart surgery. The sequencing input was Vdelta1+ gamma-delta thymocytes from the thymus. The subset denotes: FACS-sorted CD3+ TCRalphabeta- TCRVdelta1+ TCRVdelta2- thymocytes. The CDR3 nucleotides are TGTGCTCTTGGGGAACTATCGGATTGCAGCACCGATAAACTCATCTTT. Its protein product is CALGELSDCSTDKLIF.